Each of the 12 T cell receptor beta chains below was sequenced from the same sample in a study of cytomegalovirus exposure and HLA in healthy donors. Using immunoSEQ multiplex PCR, the repertoire was profiled, and TCRdb retains in-frame clones only, with some absent. The sample carries about 64,000 clones, about 91% recorded once. Source material: PBMCs. The receptors come from a woman aged 18-29 years in good health and CMV-seronegative.

This chain joins TRBV19 and TRBJ1-1; perhaps TRBD1 as D (5 bases). The germline gives CDR1 LNHDA, CDR2 SQIVND (reference sequence). Trimming left V 6 bases short and J 5 bases short, with 13 bases between. The CDR3 totals 13 residues. The CDR3 is CASSKQVGTEAFF. DNA of the CDR3: TGTGCCAGTAGCAAACAGGTAGGAACTGAAGCTTTCTTT.

J is TRBJ1-2 and V is TRBV6-1, with 8 bases lining up with TRBD1. The germline CDR1 and CDR2 sequences are MNHNS and SASEGT. Unmatched junction bases numbered 10, after V lost 8 bases and J lost 5 bases. The CDR3 runs 14 residues. The CDR3 nucleotides read TGTGCCAGCGGGCCAGGGGGCCTGAAGTATGGCTACACCTTC. As protein: CASGPGGLKYGYTF.

This chain uses TRBV19 with TRBJ1-5, with D perhaps matching TRBD1 (5 bases). V was cut by 11 bases and J by 2 bases, with 10 bases left in between. Looked up from germline, CDR1 is LNHDA and CDR2 is SQIVND (reference sequence). The CDR3 runs 12 residues. CDR3 sequence reads: CAGGVGNQPQHF. As DNA, the CDR3 is TGTGCCGGGGGGGTTGGCAATCAGCCCCAGCATTTT.

The chain carries TRBV5-1 and TRBJ2-5; 12 nucleotides match TRBD1. The junction had 11 bases not matched to a gene; V was cut back by 3 bases and J by 5 bases. This CDR3 contains 17 residues. CDR1 SGHRS and CDR2 YFSETQ come from the germline V gene. The CDR3 sequence: CASSSPGQGARLETQYF. CDR3 sequence (DNA): TGCGCCAGCAGCTCGCCGGGACAGGGGGCGCGCTTGGAGACCCAGTACTTC.

This clone was seen just once. The V gene is TRBV23-1, the J gene TRBJ2-3; D ambiguous. TRBV23-1 is an ORF; its function is uncertain. The CDR3 runs to 15 residues. V was pared by 1 base and J by 5 bases, with 13 bases between. The DNA of the CDR3 is TGCGCCAGCAGTCAATTTACCCTCTCCGGAGATACGCAGTATTTT. It encodes CASSQFTLSGDTQYF.

The chain combines TRBV25-1 with TRBJ2-7, with TRBD2 as a possible D gene (5 bases). Germline-derived CDR1 and CDR2 are MGHDK and SYGVNS. Trimming shortened V by 11 bases and J by 0 bases, and 11 bases separated the two germline ends. The CDR3 runs to 12 residues. Written as DNA, the CDR3 is TGTGCCTCCACTAGGCCCTCCTACGAGCAGTACTTC. Protein sequence: CASTRPSYEQYF.

The rearrangement joins TRBV28 to TRBJ2-3; maybe TRBD1 (5 bases). With 2 bases removed from V and 4 bases from J, the gap between germline ends came to 10 bases. The germline gives CDR1 MDHEN, CDR2 SYDVKM. The CDR3 is made up of 14 amino acids. CDR3 bases: TGTGCCAGCAGTTTAATGCAGGGTGCAGATACGCAGTATTTT. It encodes CASSLMQGADTQYF.

This CDR3 reads CASSQVQDYTGELFF. The CDR3 nucleotides read TGTGCCAGCAGCCAAGTTCAGGACTACACCGGGGAGCTGTTTTTT. V and J are TRBV4-2 and TRBJ2-2, with D possibly matching TRBD2 (5 bases). V was trimmed by 1 base and J by 3 bases, leaving 9 bases between them. The CDR3 contains 15 residues. Germline CDR1 and CDR2: LGHNA and YNFKEQ.

The V call is TRBV28, the J call TRBJ2-1, with 8 positions matching TRBD1. CDR1 MDHEN and CDR2 SYDVKM come from the germline V gene. The CDR3 has 15 residues. Losses at the gene ends were 8 bases for V and 5 bases for J; bases not matched to a gene: 11. CDR3 nucleotides: TGTGCCAGCTCCCTTCAGGGGGCTATCCACAATGAGCAGTTCTTC. This encodes CASSLQGAIHNEQFF.

J is TRBJ1-5 and V is TRBV4-1; D perhaps matches TRBD1 (5 bases). The V gene's germline CDR1 is MGHRA and CDR2 YSYEKL. There are 16 residues in the CDR3. Trimming removed 4 bases from V and 4 bases from J, with 17 bases in between. For the CDR3, the DNA is TGCGCCAGCAGCCGGGCCGGGGACGGACTAAATCAGCCCCAGCATTTT. The encoded protein is CASSRAGDGLNQPQHF.

This clone was counted once. The rearrangement links TRBV29-1 to TRBJ2-7, with D unresolved. CDR3 length equals 12 residues. Trimming pared 4 bases from V and 0 bases from J, leaving 7 bases between. Germline V gives CDR1 SQVTM, CDR2 ANQGSEA. CDR3 residues: CSVGVPSYEQYF. The CDR3 nucleotides read TGCAGCGTTGGCGTCCCCTCCTACGAGCAGTACTTC.

This chain uses TRBV29-1 with TRBJ2-7; tentatively, D is TRBD2 (5 bases). The CDR3 extends over 14 amino acids. The germline V and J ends were trimmed by 6 bases and 0 bases, with 15 bases remaining between them. Germline CDR1 is SQVTM and CDR2 is ANQGSEA. As DNA, the CDR3 is TGCAGCGTCCTCCCCGGACTTCACTCCTACGAGCAGTACTTC. Protein sequence: CSVLPGLHSYEQYF.